These 8 T cell receptor beta chains were all obtained from the same sample, sequenced in a study of cytotoxic CD8 clonotypes in ibrutinib-treated CLL. TCRdb keeps only in-frame clones here, not all; method: immunoSEQ multiplex PCR. The profile shows 130,000 or so clones, around 84% of them singletons. The sequenced sample was PBMCs, obtained after 24 months of ibrutinib treatment. These TCRs come from a human donor with chronic lymphocytic leukemia.

The V call is TRBV18, the J call TRBJ2-7; D is unclear. The length of the CDR3 is 12 residues. Per the germline V gene, CDR1 is KGHSH and CDR2 is LQKENI. Trimming removed 3 bases at V and 5 bases at J, with 8 bases between. The CDR3 DNA follows: TGTGCCAGCTCACCTACAGCCAACGAGCAGTACTTC. Its translation: CASSPTANEQYF.

The J gene is TRBJ1-4, the V gene TRBV21-1. TRBV21-1 corresponds to a pseudogene. The CDR3 contains 17 residues. The CDR3 region has the DNA TGTGCCAGCAGCAACCGGGGGCCCAGGGGTCCTAATGAAAAACTGTTTTTT. Protein: CASSNRGPRGPNEKLFF.

This clone has just one count. This rearrangement joins TRBV5-1 to TRBJ2-7, with 9 bases that match TRBD2. The CDR3 sequence is 15 residues long. From germline, CDR1 is SGHRS and CDR2 YFSETQ. V was pared by 0 bases and J by 6 bases, with 7 bases of the junction left unmatched. CDR3: CASSLGAGGLVEQYF. CDR3 coding DNA: TGCGCCAGCAGCTTGGGCGCGGGGGGGCTCGTCGAGCAGTACTTC.

The chain links TRBV10-3 to TRBJ1-1; D is possibly TRBD1 (6 bases). Between the trimmed V and J ends, which lost 2 bases and 7 bases, there was a span of 14 bases. Germline lookup yields CDR1 ENHRY and CDR2 SYGVKD. This CDR3 is built from 14 residues. In DNA, the CDR3 is TGTGCCATCAGTGAGCTGGGGGCGCTGGGTGAAGCTTTCTTT. Encoded protein: CAISELGALGEAFF.

This sequence joins TRBV7-2 and TRBJ2-5, with 8 positions matching TRBD2. This CDR3 has 17 residues. Trimming took 2 bases from V and 5 from J; bases not matched to a gene: 13. From germline, CDR1 is SGHTA and CDR2 FQGNSA. CDR3: CASSLQSRGGLGETQYF. The CDR3 DNA reads as TGTGCCAGCAGCTTACAATCTCGCGGGGGGCTGGGGGAGACCCAGTACTTC. The full variable domain, its missing parts supplied by reference TRBV7-2 and TRBJ2-5, is GAGVSQSPSNKVTEKGKDVELRCDPISGHTALYWYRQSLGQGLEFLIYFQGNSAPDKSGLPSDRFSAERTGGSVSTLTIQRTQQEDSAVYLCASSLQSRGGLGETQYFGPGTRLLVL.

This sequence joins TRBV10-2 and TRBJ1-1, with D unclear. V lost 3 bases and J lost 0, with 11 bases in between. Germline V lookup: CDR1 WSHSY, CDR2 SAAADI. There are 15 residues in the CDR3. CDR3 residues: CASSDYGTMNTEAFF. CDR3 nucleotides: TGCGCCAGCAGTGACTACGGTACTATGAACACTGAAGCTTTCTTT.

This chain connects TRBV5-8 to TRBJ2-5, with D hard to call. Trimming removed 0 bases from V and 2 bases from J, with 11 bases in between. The CDR3 length is 15 residues. Germline V gene sequence: CDR1 SGHTS, CDR2 YDEGEE. The CDR3 loop reads CASSLGTVRQETQYF. CDR3 bases: TGTGCCAGCAGCTTGGGGACGGTCCGACAAGAGACCCAGTACTTC.

The chain employs TRBV4-3 and TRBJ2-5; D is ambiguous. CDR1 is LGHNA, CDR2 YSLEER, per germline. The CDR3 is 13 residues long. V was clipped by 1 base and J by 9 bases, with 12 bases between them. DNA of the CDR3: TGCGCCAGCAGCCAAGTTTGGTCCGGACCCCAGTACTTC. Protein sequence: CASSQVWSGPQYF.